This TCR beta chain emerged from a study of blood T cell repertoires in COVID-19. Study overall: Samples of COVID-19 (acute and convalescent) were obtained from the United States, Italy and Spain. Nucleic acid was either cDNA or gDNA, and it came from T cells, B-cell-depleted T cells, or PBMCs.

This clone was seen just once. Produced via immunoSEQ multiplex PCR; TCRdb's table is partial and in-frame only. The sample lists 180,000 or so clones; 88% were seen once. V was clipped by 2 bases and J by 0 bases, with 9 bases between them. The CDR3 sequence is 15 residues long. The germline V gene has CDR1 MNHNY and CDR2 SVGAGI (reference sequence). This receptor was obtained from a man younger than 35 with active or convalescent COVID-19. The sample was peripheral blood. This chain uses TRBV6-6 with TRBJ2-3; D not resolved. The CDR3 spells CASSYVLTSTDTQYF. The DNA for the CDR3 is TGTGCCAGCAGTTACGTGCTAACTAGCACAGATACGCAGTATTTT.